These 2 T cell receptor beta chains were sequenced from one sample in a study of neurological immune-mediated disorders. From the 5' RACE reads, TCRdb called clonotypes with MiXCR, one entry per CDR3 protein. The repertoire holds about 55,000 distinct CDR3 sequences, with approximately 4.4% as singletons. The sequenced sample consisted of PBMCs. These TCRs come from a man in his fifties or sixties with multiple sclerosis.

In its sample, this clonotype was seen many times. The chain recombines TRBV5-1 with TRBJ1-4; possible D gene TRBD1, 5 bases. Per germline, CDR1 SGHRS and CDR2 YFSETQ. The V end lost 0 bases, the J end lost 7 bases, and 19 bases lay between the germline ends. This CDR3 is built from 17 residues. The CDR3 sequence is CASSLASVQGGGEKLFF. In nucleotides, the CDR3 is TGCGCCAGCAGCTTGGCGTCGGTTCAGGGCGGAGGTGAAAAACTGTTTTTT.

The V call is TRBV10-3, the J call TRBJ1-2; weak D call: TRBD1 (6 bases). Germline values: CDR1 ENHRY, CDR2 SYGVKD. This CDR3 has 15 amino acids. V was cut by 0 bases and J by 3 bases, with 11 bases left in between. In DNA, the CDR3 is TGTGCCATCAGTGAGTCCCGGGGGCGGTACTATGGCTACACCTTC. Amino acid sequence: CAISESRGRYYGYTF.